Listed here are 5 T cell receptor beta chains from one sample, sequenced in a study of shared clonotypes between healthy human individuals. Sequenced by immunoSEQ multiplex PCR; TCRdb stores in-frame clones only, minus some. Of about 2 million clones in the sample, 85% to 95% were seen once. Material: naive CD4+ T cells sorted from blood. The subset denotes: CD45RA+ positively selected. These receptors all come from a young man in good health.

This chain links TRBV5-4 with TRBJ2-2; 11 positions agree with TRBD1. Per germline, CDR1 SGHNT and CDR2 YYREEE (reference sequence). Germline trimming cut 1 base from V and 2 bases from J; bases unmatched to any gene: 4. CDR3 length: 17 amino acids. The CDR3 loop reads CASSLRTGGFNTGELFF. For the CDR3, the DNA is TGTGCCAGCAGCTTGAGGACAGGGGGCTTTAACACCGGGGAGCTGTTTTTT. The variable domain in full, with the rest retrieved from reference TRBV5-4 and TRBJ2-2, is ETGVTQSPTHLIKTRGQQVTLRCSSQSGHNTVSWYQQALGQGPQFIFQYYREEENGRGNFPPRFSGLQFPNYSSELNVNALELDDSALYLCASSLRTGGFNTGELFFGEGSRLTVL.

The CDR3 DNA sequence: TGTGCCAGCCGCCAGCGGGCTCCCTCCAATGAGCAGTTCTTC. Amino acid sequence: CASRQRAPSNEQFF. The gene calls are TRBV6-5 and TRBJ2-1; tentative D call: TRBD2 (6 bases). This CDR3 is built from 14 residues. The V end lost 8 bases, the J end lost 6 bases, and 17 bases lay between the germline ends. CDR1 is MNHEY, CDR2 SVGAGI, per germline.

The V and J genes are TRBV5-5 and TRBJ1-4; D uncertain. V gave up 0 bases and J gave up 4 bases, with 7 bases separating them. There are 14 residues in the CDR3. CDR1 and CDR2 (germline): SGHKS, YYEKEE (reference sequence). CDR3 DNA sequence: TGTGCCAGCAGCTTGGAAGTTCATAATGAAAAACTGTTTTTT. Its translation is CASSLEVHNEKLFF.

The chain joins TRBV30 to TRBJ2-4; D could derive from TRBD1 or TRBD2 (5 bases each). This CDR3 comprises 14 residues. Germline-derived CDR1 and CDR2 are GTSNPN and SVGIG (reference sequence). V was trimmed by 5 bases and J by 6 bases, leaving 17 bases between them. The CDR3 region is CAWAPLGPLNIQYF. As DNA, the CDR3 is TGTGCCTGGGCCCCCTTGGGACCGCTAAACATTCAGTACTTC.

The chain employs TRBV6-5 and TRBJ1-2; D is unresolved. Trimming took off 5 bases at V and 1 base at J, with 5 bases between the two ends. Germline values: CDR1 MNHEY, CDR2 SVGAGI. The CDR3 has 12 residues. CDR3 bases: TGTGCCAGCAGTGACGGTAACTATGGCTACACCTTC. Residues: CASSDGNYGYTF.